A single sample is the source of the 16 T cell receptor beta chains below, sequenced in a study of T cell responses to AZD1222 COVID-19 vaccine. Only in-frame clones appear in the TCRdb table, and some are missing; sequencing was by immunoSEQ multiplex PCR. The data show some 120,000 clones, roughly nine tenths seen once. The sample consisted of peripheral blood, taken on day 0 of AZD1222 vaccination. The receptor set was obtained from an adult in good health.

This clone has just one count. This chain uses TRBV30 with TRBJ1-2, with a weak D call TRBD1 (6 bases). V lost 5 bases and J lost 4, with 11 bases in between. Per the germline V gene, CDR1 is GTSNPN and CDR2 is SVGIG (reference sequence). This CDR3 is built from 12 residues. CDR3 residues: CAWRQVAYGYTF. The CDR3 nucleotides are TGTGCCTGGCGACAGGTTGCCTATGGCTACACCTTC.

This chain connects TRBV19 to TRBJ1-5; unclear D gene. This CDR3 is built from 13 residues. The ends were cut back, 6 bases at V and 4 bases at J, with 10 bases in the middle. Germline CDR1 LNHDA, CDR2 SQIVND (reference sequence). The CDR3 nucleotides read TGTGCCAGTAGACTAGCGGGGAATCAGCCCCAGCATTTT. This gives the protein CASRLAGNQPQHF.

The V gene is TRBV10-3, the J gene TRBJ2-7; no clear D gene. V lost 3 bases, J lost 5 bases, and 5 bases lay in between. This CDR3 is built from 11 residues. In germline, CDR1 is ENHRY, CDR2 SYGVKD. The CDR3 loop reads CAISDLDEQYF. CDR3 nucleotide sequence: TGTGCCATCAGTGACCTGGACGAGCAGTACTTC.

This clone has only one observation. J is TRBJ2-3 and V is TRBV14; 7 bases match TRBD2. Losses at the gene ends were 2 bases for V and 4 bases for J; bases not matched to a gene: 9. Germline V gene data show CDR1 as SGHDN and CDR2 as FVKESK. CDR3 size: 16 residues. Here the CDR3 DNA reads TGTGCCAGCAGCCAATCTGAGGGAGGGGCCCCAGATACGCAGTATTTT. Its translation is CASSQSEGGAPDTQYF.

This clone was found a few times. The rearrangement joins TRBV7-8 to TRBJ2-7; TRBD2 aligns across 8 bases. Per the germline V gene, CDR1 is SGHVS and CDR2 is FQNEAQ. With 5 bases clipped from V and 1 base from J, the junction kept 4 bases outside the gene matches. There are 14 residues in the CDR3. The CDR3 protein is CASSNREGSYEQYF. Written as DNA, the CDR3 is TGTGCCAGCAGCAACCGGGAGGGATCCTACGAGCAGTACTTC.

The chain links TRBV28 to TRBJ1-2, with 7 bases aligning to TRBD1. J lost 6 bases, V lost 6 bases, and 10 bases had no gene match. There are 14 residues in the CDR3. Germline-derived CDR1 and CDR2 are MDHEN and SYDVKM. DNA of the CDR3: TGTGCCAGCAGCCCTGTCTGGGACAGCCATGGCTACACCTTC. Its translation: CASSPVWDSHGYTF.

The J gene is TRBJ1-3, the V gene TRBV5-5; maybe TRBD1 (5 bases). V lost 5 bases and J lost 0, with 9 bases in between. Germline V gene lookup returns CDR1 SGHKS and CDR2 YYEKEE (reference sequence). The CDR3 is 14 amino acids. The CDR3 DNA reads as TGTGCCAGCAGTGGACATATCTCTGGAAACACCATATATTTT. Translated: CASSGHISGNTIYF.

The V call is TRBV29-1, the J call TRBJ2-7; TRBD1 is a possible D gene (5 bases). The germline CDR1 and CDR2 sequences are SQVTM and ANQGSEA. The CDR3 consists of 14 residues. Trimming removed 2 bases from V and 1 base from J, with 12 bases in between. CDR3 nucleotides: TGCAGCGTTGAAATTGGGGCCGTTTCCTACGAGCAGTACTTC. Amino acid sequence: CSVEIGAVSYEQYF.

The chain couples TRBV19 to TRBJ1-1; TRBD1 might be the D (5 bases). CDR3 length: 15 residues. Deletions cut 5 bases from V and 0 bases from J, with 13 bases between. The germline CDR1 and CDR2 sequences are LNHDA and SQIVND (reference sequence). As DNA, the CDR3 is TGTGCCAGTAGTCTGGGGGACTCGGTGAACACTGAAGCTTTCTTT. This encodes CASSLGDSVNTEAFF.

V and J are TRBV4-1 and TRBJ1-2; D uncertain. This CDR3 has 15 amino acids. Germline V gene data show CDR1 as MGHRA and CDR2 as YSYEKL. V lost 1 base, J lost 2 bases, and 11 bases lay in between. The CDR3 region has the DNA TGCGCCAGCAGCCAAGCTGACAACGCGAACTATGGCTACACCTTC. This translates into CASSQADNANYGYTF.

The chain recombines TRBV10-3 with TRBJ2-5; D may be TRBD1 (5 bases). CDR3 length: 13 residues. Trimming cost V 7 bases and J 3 bases, with 12 bases left between them. Looked up from germline, CDR1 is ENHRY and CDR2 is SYGVKD. CDR3 DNA: TGTGCCATCAATGCAGGGCCCGAAGAGACCCAGTACTTC. Residues: CAINAGPEETQYF.

The chain recombines TRBV11-3 with TRBJ1-1, with D perhaps TRBD1 (5 bases). Trimming pared 5 bases from V and 4 bases from J, leaving 11 bases between. Germline-derived CDR1 and CDR2 are SGHNT and YENEEA. CDR3 length equals 13 residues. The CDR3, as DNA: TGTGCCAGCAGCCCTGTGGGGGGCACTGAAGCTTTCTTT. It translates to CASSPVGGTEAFF. Supplemented by reference TRBV11-3 and TRBJ1-1, the full variable domain reads EAGVVQSPRYKIIEKKQPVAFWCNPISGHNTLYWYLQNLGQGPELLIRYENEEAVDDSQLPKDRFSAERLKGVDSTLKIQPAELGDSAVYLCASSPVGGTEAFFGQGTRLTVV.

The V gene is TRBV11-2, the J gene TRBJ2-3; 10 nucleotides line up with TRBD2. V shed 1 base, J shed 5 bases, and the junction held 12 bases outside the gene matches. This CDR3 is 18 amino acids long. Looked up from germline, CDR1 is SGHAT and CDR2 is FQNNGV. The CDR3 region is CASSLGGPAGGPLDTQYF. The CDR3 DNA reads as TGTGCCAGCAGCTTAGGTGGGCCAGCGGGAGGGCCGTTAGATACGCAGTATTTT.

The rearrangement links TRBV28 to TRBJ1-1; a weak D match, TRBD1 (6 bases). In germline, CDR1 is MDHEN, CDR2 SYDVKM. This CDR3 has 13 amino acids. V lost 7 bases and J lost 9, with 18 bases in between. CDR3 sequence (DNA): TGTGCCAGCATTATGGGGCAGGGGAAAAAAGCTTTCTTT. This sequence encodes CASIMGQGKKAFF.

This CDR3 reads CASSSTNYEQYF. CDR3 nucleotide sequence: TGTGCCAGCAGCTCCACCAACTACGAGCAGTACTTC. The chain is built from TRBV5-6 and TRBJ2-7; no clear D gene. V was cut by 3 bases and J by 3 bases, with 7 bases left in between. The germline CDR1 and CDR2 sequences are SGHDT and YYEEEE. The CDR3 consists of 12 residues.

This chain uses TRBV7-9 with TRBJ1-1, with a tentative D call TRBD1 (5 bases). Germline loops: CDR1 SEHNR, CDR2 FQNEAQ (reference sequence). The CDR3 spans 14 residues. Trimming pared 5 bases from V and 4 bases from J, leaving 14 bases between. Written as DNA, the CDR3 is TGTGCCAGCAGCAATCGTCCCCAGGGCACTGAAGCTTTCTTT. Protein sequence: CASSNRPQGTEAFF.